The table lists the clone carrying this TCR beta chain with many counts. Germline CDR1 and CDR2: LGHDT and YNNKEL (reference sequence). The CDR3 has 16 residues. Trimming left V 1 base short and J 4 bases short, with 14 bases between. Amplified regions were TCR beta CDR3 sequences from RNA transcripts. HTBI primers were the set used in a first-round RT-PCR of the TCR CDR3. In TCRdb, the multiplex PCR reads were re-called with MiXCR into one record per CDR3 protein. The table includes about 360,000 distinct CDR3 sequences, approximately 15% detected once. Exclusion of patients followed from uncontrolled infection, other autoimmune disease, pregnancy or lactation. Diagnoses were established using clinical symptoms, serum thyroxine and TRAb, thyroid ultrasound and orbital computed tomography. A sample of blood taken at first hyperthyroidism diagnosis preceded any ophthalmopathy symptoms. These data belong to a study of T cells in Graves' hyperthyroidism and ophthalmopathy.

The source is a woman between 18 and 29 years old with Graves' hyperthyroidism that later progressed to Graves' ophthalmopathy. The material sequenced was blood. The J gene is TRBJ2-1, the V gene TRBV3-1, with a weak D call TRBD2 (6 bases). The CDR3 sequence: CASSQGWRDQYNEQFF. The CDR3 DNA follows: TGTGCCAGCAGCCAAGGGTGGAGGGACCAATACAATGAGCAGTTCTTC.